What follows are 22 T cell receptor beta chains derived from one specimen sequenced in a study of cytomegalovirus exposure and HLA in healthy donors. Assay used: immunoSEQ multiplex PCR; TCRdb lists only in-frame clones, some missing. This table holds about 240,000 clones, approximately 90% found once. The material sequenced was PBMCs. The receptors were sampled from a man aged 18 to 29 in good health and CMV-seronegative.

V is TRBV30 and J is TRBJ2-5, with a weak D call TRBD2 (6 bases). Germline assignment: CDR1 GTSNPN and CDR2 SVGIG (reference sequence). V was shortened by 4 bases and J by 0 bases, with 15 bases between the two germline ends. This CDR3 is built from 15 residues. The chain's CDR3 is CAWTIGGRYQETQYF. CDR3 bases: TGTGCCTGGACTATCGGAGGGCGCTACCAAGAGACCCAGTACTTC.

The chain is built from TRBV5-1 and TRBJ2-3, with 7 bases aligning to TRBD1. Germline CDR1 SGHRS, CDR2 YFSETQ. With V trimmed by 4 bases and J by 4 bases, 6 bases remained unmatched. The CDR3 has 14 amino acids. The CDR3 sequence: CASSPPTGSDTQYF. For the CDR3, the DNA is TGCGCCAGCAGCCCACCGACAGGGTCAGATACGCAGTATTTT.

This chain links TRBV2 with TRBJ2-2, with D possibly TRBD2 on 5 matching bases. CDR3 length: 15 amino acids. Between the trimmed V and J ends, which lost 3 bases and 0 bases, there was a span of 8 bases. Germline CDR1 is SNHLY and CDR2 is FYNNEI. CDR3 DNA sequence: TGTGCCAGCAGTGATATGGACTCGAACACCGGGGAGCTGTTTTTT. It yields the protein CASSDMDSNTGELFF.

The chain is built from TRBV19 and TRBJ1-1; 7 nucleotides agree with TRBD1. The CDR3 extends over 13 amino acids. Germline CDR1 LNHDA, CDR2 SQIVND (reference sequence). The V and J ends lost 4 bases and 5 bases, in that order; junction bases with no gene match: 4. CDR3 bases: TGTGCCAGTAGTAGCGACAGGGTTACTGAAGCTTTCTTT. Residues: CASSSDRVTEAFF.

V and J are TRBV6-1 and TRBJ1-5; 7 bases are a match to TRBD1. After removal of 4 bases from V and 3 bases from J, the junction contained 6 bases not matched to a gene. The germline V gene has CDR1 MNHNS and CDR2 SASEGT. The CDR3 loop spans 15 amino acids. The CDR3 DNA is TGTGCCAGCAGTGCGATACAGGGGCCCAATCAGCCCCAGCATTTT. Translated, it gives CASSAIQGPNQPQHF.

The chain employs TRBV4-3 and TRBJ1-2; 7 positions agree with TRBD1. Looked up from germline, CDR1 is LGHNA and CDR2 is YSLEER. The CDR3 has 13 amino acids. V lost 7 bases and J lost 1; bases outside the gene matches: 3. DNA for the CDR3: TGCGCCAGCAACGACAGGGATAACTATGGCTACACCTTC. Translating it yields CASNDRDNYGYTF.

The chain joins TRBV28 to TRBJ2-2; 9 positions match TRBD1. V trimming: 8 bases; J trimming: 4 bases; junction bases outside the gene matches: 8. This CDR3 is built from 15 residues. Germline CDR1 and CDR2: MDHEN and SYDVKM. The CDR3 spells CASATGGSGTGELFF. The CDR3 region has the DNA TGTGCCAGCGCAACAGGGGGCTCGGGCACCGGGGAGCTGTTTTTT.

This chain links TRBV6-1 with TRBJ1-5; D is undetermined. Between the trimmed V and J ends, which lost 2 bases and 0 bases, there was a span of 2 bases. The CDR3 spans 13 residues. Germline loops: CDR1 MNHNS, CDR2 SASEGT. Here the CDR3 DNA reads TGTGCCAGCAGTGAACTTAGCAATCAGCCCCAGCATTTT. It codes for CASSELSNQPQHF.

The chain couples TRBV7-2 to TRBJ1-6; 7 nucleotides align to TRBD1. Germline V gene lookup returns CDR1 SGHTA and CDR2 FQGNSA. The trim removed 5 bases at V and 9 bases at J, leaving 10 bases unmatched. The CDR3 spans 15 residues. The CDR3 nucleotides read TGTGCCAGCAGCGGAGGACAGGCTGCTCTTTCACCCCTCCACTTT. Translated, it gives CASSGGQAALSPLHF.

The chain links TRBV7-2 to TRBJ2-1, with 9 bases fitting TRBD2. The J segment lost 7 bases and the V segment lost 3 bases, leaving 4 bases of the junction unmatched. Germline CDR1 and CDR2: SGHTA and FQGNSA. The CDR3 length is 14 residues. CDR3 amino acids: CASSFGGGANEQFF. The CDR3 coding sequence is TGTGCCAGCAGCTTCGGCGGGGGGGCGAATGAGCAGTTCTTC.

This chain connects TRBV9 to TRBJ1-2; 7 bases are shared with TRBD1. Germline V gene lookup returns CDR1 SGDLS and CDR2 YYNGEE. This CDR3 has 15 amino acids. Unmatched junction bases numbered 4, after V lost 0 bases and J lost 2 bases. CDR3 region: CASSVDAGGNYGYTF. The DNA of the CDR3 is TGTGCCAGCAGCGTAGATGCAGGGGGGAACTATGGCTACACCTTC. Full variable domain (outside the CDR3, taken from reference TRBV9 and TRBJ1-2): DSGVTQTPKHLITATGQRVTLRCSPRSGDLSVYWYQQSLDQGLQFLIQYYNGEERAKGNILERFSAQQFPDLHSELNLSSLELGDSALYFCASSVDAGGNYGYTFGSGTRLTVV.

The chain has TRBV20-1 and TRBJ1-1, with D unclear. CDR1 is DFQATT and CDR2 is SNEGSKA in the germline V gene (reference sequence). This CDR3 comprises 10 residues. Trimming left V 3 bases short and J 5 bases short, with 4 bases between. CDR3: CSARETEAFF. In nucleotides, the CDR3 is TGCAGTGCTAGGGAGACTGAAGCTTTCTTT.

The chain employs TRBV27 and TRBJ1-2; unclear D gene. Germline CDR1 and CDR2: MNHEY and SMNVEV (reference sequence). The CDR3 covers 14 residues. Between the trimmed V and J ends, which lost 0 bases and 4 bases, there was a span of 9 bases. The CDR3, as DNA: TGTGCCAGCAGTTTATCAAGAGACACCTATGGCTACACCTTC. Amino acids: CASSLSRDTYGYTF.

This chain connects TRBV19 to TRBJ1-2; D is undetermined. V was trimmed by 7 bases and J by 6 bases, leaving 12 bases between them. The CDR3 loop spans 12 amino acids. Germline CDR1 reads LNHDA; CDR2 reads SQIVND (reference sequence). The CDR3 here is CASTTGSHGYTF. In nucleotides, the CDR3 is TGTGCCAGTACCACGGGTTCCCATGGCTACACCTTC. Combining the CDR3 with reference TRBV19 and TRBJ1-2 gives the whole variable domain DGGITQSPKYLFRKEGQNVTLSCEQNLNHDAMYWYRQDPGQGLRLIYYSQIVNDFQKGDIAEGYSVSREKKESFPLTVTSAQKNPTAFYLCASTTGSHGYTFGSGTRLTVV.

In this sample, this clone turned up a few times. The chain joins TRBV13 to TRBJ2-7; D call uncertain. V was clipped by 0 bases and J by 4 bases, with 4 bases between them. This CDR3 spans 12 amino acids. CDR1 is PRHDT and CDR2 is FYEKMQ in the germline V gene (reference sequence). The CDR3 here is CASSLGRYEQYF. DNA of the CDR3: TGTGCCAGCAGCTTAGGGCGTTACGAGCAGTACTTC.

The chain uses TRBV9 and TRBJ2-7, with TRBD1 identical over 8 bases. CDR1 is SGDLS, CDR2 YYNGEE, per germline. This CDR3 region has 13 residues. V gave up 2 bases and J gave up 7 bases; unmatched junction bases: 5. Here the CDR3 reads CASSVGTGFEQYF. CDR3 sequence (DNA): TGTGCCAGCAGCGTTGGGACAGGCTTTGAGCAGTACTTC.

Written as DNA, the CDR3 is TGTGCCAGCTCACCGACCGTAGTGGAGTCCAATGAGCAGTTCTTC. As protein: CASSPTVVESNEQFF. The chain couples TRBV18 to TRBJ2-1; D not resolved. Germline-derived CDR1 and CDR2 are KGHSH and LQKENI. Trimming left V 3 bases short and J 6 bases short, with 15 bases between. This CDR3 is built from 15 residues.

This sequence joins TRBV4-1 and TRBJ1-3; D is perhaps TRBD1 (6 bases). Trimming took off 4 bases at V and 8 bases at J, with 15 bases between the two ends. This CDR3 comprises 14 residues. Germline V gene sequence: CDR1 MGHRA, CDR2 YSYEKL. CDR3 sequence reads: CASSPLGGEDTIYF. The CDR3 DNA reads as TGCGCCAGCAGCCCGTTAGGGGGGGAGGACACCATATATTTT.

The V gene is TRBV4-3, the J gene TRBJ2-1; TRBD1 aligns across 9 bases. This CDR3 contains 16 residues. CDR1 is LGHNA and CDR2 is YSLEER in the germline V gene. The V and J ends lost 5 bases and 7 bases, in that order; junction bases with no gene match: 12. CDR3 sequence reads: CASSNNNRGLGNEQFF. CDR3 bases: TGCGCCAGCAGCAACAATAACAGGGGGCTAGGAAATGAGCAGTTCTTC.

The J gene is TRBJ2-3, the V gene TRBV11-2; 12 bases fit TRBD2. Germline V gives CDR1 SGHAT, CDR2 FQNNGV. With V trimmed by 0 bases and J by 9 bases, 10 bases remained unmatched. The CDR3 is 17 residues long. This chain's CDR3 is CASSLDLAGGMIGTQYF. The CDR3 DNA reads TGTGCCAGCAGCTTAGATCTAGCGGGAGGGATGATAGGCACGCAGTATTTT.

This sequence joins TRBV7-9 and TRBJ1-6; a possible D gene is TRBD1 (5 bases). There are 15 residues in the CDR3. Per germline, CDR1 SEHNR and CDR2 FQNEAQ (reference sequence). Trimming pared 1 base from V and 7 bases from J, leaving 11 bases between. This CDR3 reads CASSLGGSRNSPLHF. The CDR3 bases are TGTGCCAGCAGCTTAGGGGGCTCCCGCAATTCACCCCTCCACTTT.

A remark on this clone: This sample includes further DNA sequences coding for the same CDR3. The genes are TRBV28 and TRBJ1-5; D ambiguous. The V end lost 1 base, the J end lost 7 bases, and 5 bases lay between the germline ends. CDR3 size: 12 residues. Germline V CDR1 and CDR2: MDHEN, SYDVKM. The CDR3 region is CASSLSGQPQHF. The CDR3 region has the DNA TGTGCCAGCAGTTTATCAGGCCAGCCCCAGCATTTT. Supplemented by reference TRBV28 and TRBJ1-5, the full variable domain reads DVKVTQSSRYLVKRTGEKVFLECVQDMDHENMFWYRQDPGLGLRLIYFSYDVKMKEKGDIPEGYSVSREKKERFSLILESASTNQTSMYLCASSLSGQPQHFGDGTRLSIL.